This TCR delta chain was identified during a study of γδ T cells in repeated Plasmodium falciparum infection. Study context: Malaria-naive adults were infected with P. falciparum NF54 four times over roughly 600 days. Each infection was followed by sampling at 21 days, plus baseline and some pre-infection draws. General study points: Many TCRgamma sequences overlapped between individuals in stable Vgamma9/Vdelta2+ repertoires. Vdelta2-negative gammadelta repertoires appeared less diverse and less shared in Malian than Australian children.

TCRdb applied CATT to the multiplex PCR reads for clone calling. Among some 50,000 delta-chain clones listed, over 1.5% were seen once. Gammadelta T cells were flow-sorted from PBMC into Vgamma9/Vdelta2+ and Vdelta2-negative populations for bulk analysis. This clone has only a few counts. Antigen specificity is unknown. A far larger clone is one nucleotide away, so this likely arose from a read error. Other DNA sequences in this sample translate to the same CDR3. Germline CDR1 reads TSWWSYY; CDR2 reads QGS. This CDR3 is 20 amino acids long. This TCR derives from a pool of human donors (malaria-infected and uninfected, not separated). The chain couples TRDV1 to TRDJ1, with 8 bases identical to TRDD3. As TCRdb names no J gene, one was assigned here on the basis of a DNA match to germline. Source material: gamma-delta T cells from blood. The CDR3 loop reads CALGELNPNYWGWRTDKLIF. The DNA of the CDR3 is TGTGCTCTCGGGGAACTAAATCCCAACTACTGGGGGTGGAGAACCGATAAACTCATCTTT.